This TCR beta chain was documented in a study of T cells after yellow fever vaccination. Study findings and constraints: Boosting was followed by the reappearance of most primary-vaccination clones (around 96% CD4, under 90% CD8). Abundant clonotypes from the bulk population could have been carried over as contaminants into FACS-sorted repertoires.

With 3 bases removed from V and 2 bases from J, the gap between germline ends came to 12 bases. Per the germline V gene, CDR1 is SGHAT and CDR2 is FQNNGV. The CDR3 spans 15 residues. This clonotype was seen a handful of times. Its antigen is currently unknown. Using its own MiXCR run on the 5' RACE reads, TCRdb lists one record per CDR3 protein. The sample contains under 400,000 distinct CDR3 sequences, roughly an eighth of which appear only once. The V call is TRBV11-2, the J call TRBJ2-3; a possible D gene is TRBD2 (6 bases). The source is a young man who received the YFV17D yellow fever vaccine. The sample was CD4+ T cells sorted from PBMCs, taken 15 days after the yellow fever booster vaccination. The chain's CDR3 is CASSFEGTFTDTQYF. CDR3 bases: TGTGCCAGCAGCTTTGAGGGGACTTTCACAGATACGCAGTATTTT.